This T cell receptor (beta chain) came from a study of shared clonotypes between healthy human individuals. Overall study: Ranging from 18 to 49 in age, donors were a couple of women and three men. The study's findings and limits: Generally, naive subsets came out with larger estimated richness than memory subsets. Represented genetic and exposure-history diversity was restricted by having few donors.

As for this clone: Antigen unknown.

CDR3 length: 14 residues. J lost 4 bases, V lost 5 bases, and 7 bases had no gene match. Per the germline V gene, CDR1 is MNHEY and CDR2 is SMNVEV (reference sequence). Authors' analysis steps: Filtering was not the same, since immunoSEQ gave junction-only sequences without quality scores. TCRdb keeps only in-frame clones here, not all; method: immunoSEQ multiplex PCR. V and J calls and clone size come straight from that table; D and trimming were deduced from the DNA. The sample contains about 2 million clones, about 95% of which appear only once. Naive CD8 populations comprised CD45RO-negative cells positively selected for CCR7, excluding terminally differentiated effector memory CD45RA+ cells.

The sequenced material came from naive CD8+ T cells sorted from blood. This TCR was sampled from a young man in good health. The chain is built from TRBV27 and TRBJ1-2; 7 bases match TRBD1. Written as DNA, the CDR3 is TGTGCCAGCAGTCCCGGACAGGCGATCTATGGCTACACCTTC. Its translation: CASSPGQAIYGYTF.